A selection of T cell receptor beta chains follows, all from one sample in a study of blood T cell repertoires in COVID-19. Some clones are missing from TCRdb's copy, which holds only in-frame ones; the method was immunoSEQ multiplex PCR. The repertoire holds roughly 300,000 clones, with about four fifths as singletons. Sequencing was carried out using peripheral blood. These receptors originate from a human donor with COVID-19, enrolled during active disease. The donor label of this sample is uncertain. CDR3s include the opening cysteine and the closing phenylalanine or tryptophan. A D gene is named only where the DNA matches it firmly. Clone size is given for some rows only: seen once, a few or many times, or a class if the clone is expanded.

>13|-|TRBV12-3/TRBV12-4|-|TRBJ1-2
CASSFGAGGLYTF
TGTGCCAGCAGTTTTGGGGCGGGGGGCCTCTACACCTTC
>15|-|TRBV28|-|TRBJ2-7
CASSTPGHPSYEQYF
TGTGCCAGCAGTACCCCGGGACACCCCTCCTACGAGCAGTACTTC
>14|-|TRBV3-1/TRBV3-2|-|TRBJ1-5
CASSRQDSNQPQHF
TGTGCCAGCAGCCGACAGGATAGCAATCAGCCCCAGCATTTT
>13|-|TRBV10-3|-|TRBJ1-2
CAISESVGVGYTF
TGTGCCATCAGTGAGTCAGTCGGGGTTGGCTACACCTTC
>15|TRBD1|TRBV20-1|-|TRBJ1-4
CSASRGQGVGEKLFF
TGCAGTGCTAGTCGGGGACAGGGGGTCGGTGAAAAACTGTTTTTT
>15|TRBD1|TRBV19|-|TRBJ2-3
CASSQTGGGTDTQYF
TGTGCCAGTAGCCAGACAGGGGGCGGGACAGATACGCAGTATTTT
>15|-|TRBV5-1|-|TRBJ2-7
CASSTGPGQIYEQYF
TGCGCCAGCAGCACGGGTCCTGGACAGATCTACGAGCAGTACTTC
>14|-|TRBV19|few|TRBJ1-2
CASSQQGANYGYTF
TGTGCCAGTAGCCAACAGGGAGCTAACTATGGCTACACCTTC
>19|TRBD2|TRBV7-2|-|TRBJ2-3
CASSLRVRLAGGYTDTQYF
TGTGCCAGCAGCTTAAGAGTTCGGCTAGCGGGAGGGTACACAGATACGCAGTATTTT
>13|-|TRBV19|-|TRBJ2-2
CASRPGHTGELFF
TGTGCCAGTAGACCGGGACATACAGGGGAGCTGTTTTTT
>13|TRBD2|TRBV11-2|-|TRBJ2-1
CASRGSLAGAQFF
TGTGCCAGCAGGGGGTCCCTAGCGGGAGCGCAGTTCTTC